Detailed here is one T cell receptor beta chain. Authors' methods: Amplified reference gene primers provided the basis for estimating nucleated cell counts. Using immunoSEQ multiplex PCR, the repertoire was profiled, and TCRdb retains in-frame clones only, with some absent. V, J and clone size are those of that table, while D and trimming were read from the DNA. Of about 110,000 clones listed, 70% to 85% are singletons. The entry originates in a study of blood T cell repertoires in COVID-19. For the study at large: There were acute and convalescent COVID-19 samples, and they came from the United States, Italy and Spain. Sources were T cells, B-cell-depleted T cells, or PBMCs; the material itself was cDNA or gDNA.

The V end lost 4 bases, the J end lost 0 bases, and 10 bases lay between the germline ends. Germline loops: CDR1 SGHKS, CDR2 YYEKEE (reference sequence). This CDR3 spans 14 amino acids. This rearrangement joins TRBV5-5 to TRBJ1-1, with D possibly TRBD1 on 5 matching bases. Material: peripheral blood. This receptor was identified in a woman aged 40 to 50 with acute or convalescent COVID-19. In DNA form, the CDR3 reads TGTGCCAGCAGCGCTGACAGCATGAACACTGAAGCTTTCTTT. Amino acids: CASSADSMNTEAFF.